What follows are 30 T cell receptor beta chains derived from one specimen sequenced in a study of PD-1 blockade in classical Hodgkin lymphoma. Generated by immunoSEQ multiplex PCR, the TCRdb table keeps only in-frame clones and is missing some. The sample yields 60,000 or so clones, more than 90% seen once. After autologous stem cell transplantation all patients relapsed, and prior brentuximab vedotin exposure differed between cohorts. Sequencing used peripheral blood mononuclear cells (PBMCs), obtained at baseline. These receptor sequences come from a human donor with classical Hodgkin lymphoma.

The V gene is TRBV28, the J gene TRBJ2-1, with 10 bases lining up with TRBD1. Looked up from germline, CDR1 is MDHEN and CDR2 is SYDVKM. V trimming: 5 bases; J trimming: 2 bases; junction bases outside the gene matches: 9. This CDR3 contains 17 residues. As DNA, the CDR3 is TGTGCCAGCAGTCCTCCTCGACAGGGGGCCGCCTACAATGAGCAGTTCTTC. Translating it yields CASSPPRQGAAYNEQFF.

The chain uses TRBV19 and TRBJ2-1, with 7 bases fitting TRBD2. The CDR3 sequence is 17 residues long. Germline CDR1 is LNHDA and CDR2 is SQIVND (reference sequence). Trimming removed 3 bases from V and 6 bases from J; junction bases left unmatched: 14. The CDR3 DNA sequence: TGTGCCAGTAGTATGTTTGCGGGAGCCCACCTCCTCAATGAGCAGTTCTTC. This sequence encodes CASSMFAGAHLLNEQFF. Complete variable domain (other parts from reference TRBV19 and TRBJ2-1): DGGITQSPKYLFRKEGQNVTLSCEQNLNHDAMYWYRQDPGQGLRLIYYSQIVNDFQKGDIAEGYSVSREKKESFPLTVTSAQKNPTAFYLCASSMFAGAHLLNEQFFGPGTRLTVL.

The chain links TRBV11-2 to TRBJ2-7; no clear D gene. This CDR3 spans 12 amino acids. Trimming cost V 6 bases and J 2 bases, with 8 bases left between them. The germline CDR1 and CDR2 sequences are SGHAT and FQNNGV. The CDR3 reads CASSSMTYEQYF. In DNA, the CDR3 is TGTGCCAGCAGTTCGATGACCTACGAGCAGTACTTC.

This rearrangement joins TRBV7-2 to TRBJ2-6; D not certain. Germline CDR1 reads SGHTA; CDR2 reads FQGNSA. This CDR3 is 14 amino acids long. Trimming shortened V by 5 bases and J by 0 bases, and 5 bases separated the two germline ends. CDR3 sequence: CASSLSSGANVLTF. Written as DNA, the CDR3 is TGTGCCAGCAGCCTAAGCTCTGGGGCCAACGTCCTGACTTTC.

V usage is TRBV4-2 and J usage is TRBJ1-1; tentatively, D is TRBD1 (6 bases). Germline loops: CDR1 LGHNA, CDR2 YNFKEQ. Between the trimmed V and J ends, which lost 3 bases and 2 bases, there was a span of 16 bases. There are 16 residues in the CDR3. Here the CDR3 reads CASSQAPGTRNTEAFF. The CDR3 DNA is TGTGCCAGCAGCCAGGCACCCGGGACACGTAACACTGAAGCTTTCTTT.

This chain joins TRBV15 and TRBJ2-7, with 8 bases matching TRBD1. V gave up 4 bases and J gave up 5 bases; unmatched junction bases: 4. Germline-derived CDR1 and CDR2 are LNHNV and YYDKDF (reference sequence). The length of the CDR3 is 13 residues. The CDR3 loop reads CATSTSQGDEQYF. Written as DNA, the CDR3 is TGTGCCACCAGCACCTCACAGGGGGACGAGCAGTACTTC.

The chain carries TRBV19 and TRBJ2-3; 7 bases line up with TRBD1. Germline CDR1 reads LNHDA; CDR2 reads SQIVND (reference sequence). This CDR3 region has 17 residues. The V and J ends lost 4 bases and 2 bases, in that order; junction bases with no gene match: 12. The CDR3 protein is CASSTGIVGQATDTQYF. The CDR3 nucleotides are TGTGCCAGTAGTACTGGAATCGTCGGACAGGCCACAGATACGCAGTATTTT.

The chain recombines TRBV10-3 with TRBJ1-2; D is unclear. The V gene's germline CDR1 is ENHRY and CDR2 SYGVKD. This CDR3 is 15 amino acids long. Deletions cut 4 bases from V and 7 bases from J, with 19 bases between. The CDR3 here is CAISAAGPLGRGYTF. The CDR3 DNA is TGTGCCATCAGTGCGGCCGGGCCCTTGGGCCGTGGCTACACCTTC.

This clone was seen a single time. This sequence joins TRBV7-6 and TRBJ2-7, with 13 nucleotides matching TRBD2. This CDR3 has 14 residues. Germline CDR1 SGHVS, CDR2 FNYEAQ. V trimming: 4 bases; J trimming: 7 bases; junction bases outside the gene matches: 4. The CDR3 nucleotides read TGTGCCAGCAGCTGGACTAGCGGGAGTGGGGAGCAGTACTTC. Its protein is CASSWTSGSGEQYF. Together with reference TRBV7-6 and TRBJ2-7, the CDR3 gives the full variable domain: GAGVSQSPRYKVTKRGQDVALRCDPISGHVSLYWYRQALGQGPEFLTYFNYEAQQDKSGLPNDRFSAERPEGSISTLTIQRTEQRDSAMYRCASSWTSGSGEQYFGPGTRLTVT.

The CDR3 loop is CSASPSYEQYF. The CDR3 DNA follows: TGCAGTGCTAGTCCCTCCTACGAGCAGTACTTC. This sequence joins TRBV20-1 and TRBJ2-7; D remains ambiguous. The CDR3 consists of 11 residues. Germline CDR1 is DFQATT and CDR2 is SNEGSKA (reference sequence). The V and J ends lost 3 bases and 0 bases respectively, with 3 bases between them.

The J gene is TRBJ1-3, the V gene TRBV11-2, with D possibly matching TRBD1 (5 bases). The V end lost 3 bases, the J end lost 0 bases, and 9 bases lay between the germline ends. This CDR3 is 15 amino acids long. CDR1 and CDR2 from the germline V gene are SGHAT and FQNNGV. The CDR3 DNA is TGTGCCAGCAGCTTGACAGCTCTCTCTGGAAACACCATATATTTT. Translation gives CASSLTALSGNTIYF.

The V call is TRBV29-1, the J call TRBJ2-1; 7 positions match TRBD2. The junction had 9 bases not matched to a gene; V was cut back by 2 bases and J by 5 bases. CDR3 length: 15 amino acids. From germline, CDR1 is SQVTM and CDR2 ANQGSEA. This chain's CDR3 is CSVEPLTGGDNEQFF. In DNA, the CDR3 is TGCAGCGTTGAACCCCTAACGGGGGGTGACAATGAGCAGTTCTTC.

The CDR3 here is CASSFSAGNSPLHF. As DNA, the CDR3 is TGTGCCAGCAGTTTTAGCGCGGGTAATTCACCCCTCCACTTT. V is TRBV28 and J is TRBJ1-6; no definite D call. The CDR3 extends over 14 amino acids. Germline-derived CDR1 and CDR2 are MDHEN and SYDVKM. The V gene lost 3 bases and the J gene lost 6 bases, with 9 bases spanning the gap. Complete variable domain (other parts from reference TRBV28 and TRBJ1-6): DVKVTQSSRYLVKRTGEKVFLECVQDMDHENMFWYRQDPGLGLRLIYFSYDVKMKEKGDIPEGYSVSREKKERFSLILESASTNQTSMYLCASSFSAGNSPLHFGNGTRLTVT.

The CDR3 is CASSLPRGGSYEQYF. In DNA form, the CDR3 reads TGTGCCAGCAGTTTACCCAGGGGAGGATCCTACGAGCAGTACTTC. The gene calls are TRBV28 and TRBJ2-7; either TRBD1 or TRBD2 may fit D (6 bases each). The ends were cut back, 2 bases at V and 1 base at J, with 12 bases in the middle. CDR3 length: 15 residues. The germline V gene encodes CDR1 MDHEN and CDR2 SYDVKM.

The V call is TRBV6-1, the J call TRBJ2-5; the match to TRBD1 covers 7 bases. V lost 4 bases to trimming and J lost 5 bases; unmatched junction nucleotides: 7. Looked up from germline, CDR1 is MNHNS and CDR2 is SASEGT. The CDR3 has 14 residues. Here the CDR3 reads CASSAQGGGETQYF. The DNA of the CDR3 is TGTGCCAGCAGTGCTCAAGGGGGCGGGGAGACCCAGTACTTC.

The CDR3 loop reads CASRSSAGVAFF. CDR3 DNA sequence: TGTGCCAGCAGGTCGTCCGCAGGCGTAGCTTTCTTT. This chain connects TRBV6-1 to TRBJ1-1; D uncertain. Germline CDR1 and CDR2: MNHNS and SASEGT. V lost 6 bases and J 10 bases, leaving 15 bases between the germline ends. CDR3 length: 12 residues.

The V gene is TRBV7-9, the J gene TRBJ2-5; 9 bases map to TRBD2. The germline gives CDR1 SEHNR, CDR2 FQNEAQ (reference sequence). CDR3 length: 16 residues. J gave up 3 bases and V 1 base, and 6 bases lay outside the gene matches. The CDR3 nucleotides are TGTGCCAGCAGCTTAGGCCTAGCGGGGATGAAAGAGACCCAGTACTTC. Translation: CASSLGLAGMKETQYF.

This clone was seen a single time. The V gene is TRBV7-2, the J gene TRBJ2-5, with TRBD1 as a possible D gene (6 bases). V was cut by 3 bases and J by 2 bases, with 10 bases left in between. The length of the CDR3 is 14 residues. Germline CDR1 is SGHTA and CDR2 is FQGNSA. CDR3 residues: CASSFQGLQETQYF. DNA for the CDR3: TGTGCCAGCAGCTTTCAGGGGTTACAAGAGACCCAGTACTTC.

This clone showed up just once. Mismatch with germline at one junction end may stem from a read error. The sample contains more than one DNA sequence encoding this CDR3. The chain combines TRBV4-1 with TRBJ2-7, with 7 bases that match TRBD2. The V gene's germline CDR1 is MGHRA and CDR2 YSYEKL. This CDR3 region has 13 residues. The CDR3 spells CASSQAGGGEQYF. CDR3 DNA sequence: TGCGCCAGCAGTCAAGCCGGGGGAGGGGAGCAGTACTTC.

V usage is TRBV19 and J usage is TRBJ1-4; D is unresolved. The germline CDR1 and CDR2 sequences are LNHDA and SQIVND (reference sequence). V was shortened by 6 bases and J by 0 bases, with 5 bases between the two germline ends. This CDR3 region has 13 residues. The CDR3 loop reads CASRIATNEKLFF. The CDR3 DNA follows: TGTGCCAGTAGGATTGCAACTAATGAAAAACTGTTTTTT. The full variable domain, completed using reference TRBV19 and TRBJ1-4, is DGGITQSPKYLFRKEGQNVTLSCEQNLNHDAMYWYRQDPGQGLRLIYYSQIVNDFQKGDIAEGYSVSREKKESFPLTVTSAQKNPTAFYLCASRIATNEKLFFGSGTQLSVL.

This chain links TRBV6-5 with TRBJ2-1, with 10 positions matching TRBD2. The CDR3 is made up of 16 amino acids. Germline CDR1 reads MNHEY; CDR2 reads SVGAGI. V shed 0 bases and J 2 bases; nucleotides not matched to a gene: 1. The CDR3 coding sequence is TGTGCCAGCAGTTACTCAGGACTAGCGGCCTACAATGAGCAGTTCTTC. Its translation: CASSYSGLAAYNEQFF.

DNA for the CDR3: TGTGCCAGCAGTGAAAGGGTCACTACCTATTACACTGAAGCTTTCTTT. It encodes CASSERVTTYYTEAFF. The V call is TRBV2, the J call TRBJ1-1, with D unresolved. Germline-derived CDR1 and CDR2 are SNHLY and FYNNEI. The CDR3 sequence is 16 residues long. Trimming removed 2 bases from V and 3 bases from J, with 16 bases in between.

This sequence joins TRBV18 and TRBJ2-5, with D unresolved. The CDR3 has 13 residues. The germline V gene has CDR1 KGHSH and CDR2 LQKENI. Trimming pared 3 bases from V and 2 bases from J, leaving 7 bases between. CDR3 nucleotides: TGTGCCAGCTCACCTGGGGTACAAGAGACCCAGTACTTC. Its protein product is CASSPGVQETQYF.

The CDR3 coding sequence is TGTGCCAGCAGTCCGACTAGCGGGAGCTCCTACAATGAGCAGTTCTTC. Its translation is CASSPTSGSSYNEQFF. The genes are TRBV27 and TRBJ2-1; 12 bases align to TRBD2. Losses at the gene ends were 5 bases for V and 0 bases for J; bases not matched to a gene: 2. Germline CDR1 MNHEY, CDR2 SMNVEV (reference sequence). This CDR3 has 16 amino acids.

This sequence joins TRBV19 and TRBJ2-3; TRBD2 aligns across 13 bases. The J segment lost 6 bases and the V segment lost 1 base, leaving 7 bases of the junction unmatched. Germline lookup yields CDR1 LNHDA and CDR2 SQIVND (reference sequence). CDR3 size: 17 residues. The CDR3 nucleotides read TGTGCCAGTAGTATAGCTGCACTAGCGGGGGGGCCTGATACGCAGTATTTT. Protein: CASSIAALAGGPDTQYF.

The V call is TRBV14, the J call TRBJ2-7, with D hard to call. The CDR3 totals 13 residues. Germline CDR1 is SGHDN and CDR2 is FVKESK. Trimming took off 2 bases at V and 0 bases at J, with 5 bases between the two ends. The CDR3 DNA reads TGTGCCAGCAGCCAATCTACCTCCTACGAGCAGTACTTC. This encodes CASSQSTSYEQYF.

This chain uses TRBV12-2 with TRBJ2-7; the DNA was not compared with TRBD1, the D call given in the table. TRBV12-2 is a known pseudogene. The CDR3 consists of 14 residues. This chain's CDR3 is CASRLAGQSYEQYF. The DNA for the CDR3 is TGTGCAAGTCGCTTAGCGGGACAAAGCTACGAGCAGTACTTC.

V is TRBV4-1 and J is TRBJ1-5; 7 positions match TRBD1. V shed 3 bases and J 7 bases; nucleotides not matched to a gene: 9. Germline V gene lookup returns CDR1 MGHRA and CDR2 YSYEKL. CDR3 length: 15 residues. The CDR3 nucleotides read TGCGCCAGCAGCCAGGGACAGTCCCCTGCCCAGCCCCAGCATTTT. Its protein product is CASSQGQSPAQPQHF.

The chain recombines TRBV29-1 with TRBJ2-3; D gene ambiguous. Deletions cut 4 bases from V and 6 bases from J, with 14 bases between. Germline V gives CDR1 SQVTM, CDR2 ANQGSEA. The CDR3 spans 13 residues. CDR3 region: CSVAYTTGDTQYF. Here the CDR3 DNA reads TGCAGCGTTGCCTACACTACCGGGGATACGCAGTATTTT.

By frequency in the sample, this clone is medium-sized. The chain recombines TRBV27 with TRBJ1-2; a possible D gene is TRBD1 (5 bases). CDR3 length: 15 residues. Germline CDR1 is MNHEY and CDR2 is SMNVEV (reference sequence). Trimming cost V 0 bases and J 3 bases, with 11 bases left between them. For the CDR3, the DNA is TGTGCCAGCAGTTTATCTGCCCAGGGTGACTATGGCTACACCTTC. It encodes CASSLSAQGDYGYTF.